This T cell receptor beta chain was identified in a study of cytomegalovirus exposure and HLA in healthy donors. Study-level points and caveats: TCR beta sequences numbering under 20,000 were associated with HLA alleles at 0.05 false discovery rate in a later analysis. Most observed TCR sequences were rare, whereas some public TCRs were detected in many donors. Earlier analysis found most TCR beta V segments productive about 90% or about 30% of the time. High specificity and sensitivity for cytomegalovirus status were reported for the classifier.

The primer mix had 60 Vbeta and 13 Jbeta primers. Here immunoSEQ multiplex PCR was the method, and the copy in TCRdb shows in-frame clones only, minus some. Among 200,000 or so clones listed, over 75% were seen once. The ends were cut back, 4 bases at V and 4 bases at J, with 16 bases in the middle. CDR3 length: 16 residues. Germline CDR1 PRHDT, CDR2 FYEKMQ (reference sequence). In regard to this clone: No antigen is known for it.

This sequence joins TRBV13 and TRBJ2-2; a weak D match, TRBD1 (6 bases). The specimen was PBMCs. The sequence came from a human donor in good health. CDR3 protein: CASSSTGQGRTGELFF. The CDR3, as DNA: TGTGCCAGCAGCTCCACAGGGCAGGGTCGCACCGGGGAGCTGTTTTTT.